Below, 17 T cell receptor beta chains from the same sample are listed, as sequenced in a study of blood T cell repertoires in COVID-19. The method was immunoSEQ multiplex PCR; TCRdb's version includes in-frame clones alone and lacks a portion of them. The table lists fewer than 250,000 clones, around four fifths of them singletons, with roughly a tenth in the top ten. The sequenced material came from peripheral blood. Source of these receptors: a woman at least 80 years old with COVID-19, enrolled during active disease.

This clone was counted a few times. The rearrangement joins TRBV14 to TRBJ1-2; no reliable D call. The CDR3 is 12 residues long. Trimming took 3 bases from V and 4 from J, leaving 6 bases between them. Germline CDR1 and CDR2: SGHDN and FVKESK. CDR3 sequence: CASSQSLYGYTF. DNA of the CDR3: TGTGCCAGCAGCCAGAGCCTCTATGGCTACACCTTC.

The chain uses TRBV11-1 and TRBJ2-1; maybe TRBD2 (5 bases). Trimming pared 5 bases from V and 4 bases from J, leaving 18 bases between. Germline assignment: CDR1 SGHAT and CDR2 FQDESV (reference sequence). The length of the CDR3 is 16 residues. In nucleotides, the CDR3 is TGTGCCAGCAGCAACCCGTTCCGATCGGGGTACAATGAGCAGTTCTTC. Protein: CASSNPFRSGYNEQFF.

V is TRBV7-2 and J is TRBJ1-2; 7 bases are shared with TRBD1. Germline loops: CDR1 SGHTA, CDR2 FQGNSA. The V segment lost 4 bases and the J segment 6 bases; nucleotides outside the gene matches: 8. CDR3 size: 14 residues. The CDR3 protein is CASSSQGLGDGYTF. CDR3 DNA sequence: TGTGCCAGCAGCTCACAGGGGCTGGGGGATGGCTACACCTTC.

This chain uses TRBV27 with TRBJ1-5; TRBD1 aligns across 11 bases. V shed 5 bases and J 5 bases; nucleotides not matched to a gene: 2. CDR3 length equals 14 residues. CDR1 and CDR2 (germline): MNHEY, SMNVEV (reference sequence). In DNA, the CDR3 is TGTGCCAGCAGTACGGGACAGGGGGATCAGCCCCAGCATTTT. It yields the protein CASSTGQGDQPQHF.

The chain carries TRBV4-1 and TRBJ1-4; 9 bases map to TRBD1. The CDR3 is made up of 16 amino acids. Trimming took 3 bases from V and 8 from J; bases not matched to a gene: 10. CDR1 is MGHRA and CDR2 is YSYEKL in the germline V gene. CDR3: CASSHPSTGGQEKLFF. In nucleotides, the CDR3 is TGCGCCAGCAGCCACCCATCGACAGGGGGACAGGAAAAACTGTTTTTT.

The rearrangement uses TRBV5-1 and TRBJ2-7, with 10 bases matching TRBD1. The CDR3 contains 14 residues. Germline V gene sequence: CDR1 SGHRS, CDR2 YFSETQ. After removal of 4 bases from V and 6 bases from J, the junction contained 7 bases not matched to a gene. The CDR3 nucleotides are TGCGCCAGCAGCAGGGGGACAGGGGAGCTCGAGCAGTACTTC. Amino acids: CASSRGTGELEQYF.

The CDR3 DNA sequence: TGTGCCAGTAGTATAACAGCCTCTGGAAACACCATATATTTT. As protein: CASSITASGNTIYF. The chain uses TRBV19 and TRBJ1-3; no reliable D call. CDR3 length: 14 amino acids. The ends were cut back, 2 bases at V and 0 bases at J, with 5 bases in the middle. Germline V lookup: CDR1 LNHDA, CDR2 SQIVND (reference sequence).

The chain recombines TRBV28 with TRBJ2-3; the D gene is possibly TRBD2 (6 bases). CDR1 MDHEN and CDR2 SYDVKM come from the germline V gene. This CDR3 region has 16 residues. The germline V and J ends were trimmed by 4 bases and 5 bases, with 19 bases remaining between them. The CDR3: CASSSLTGTQGDTQYF. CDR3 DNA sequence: TGTGCCAGCAGTTCTCTAACGGGGACTCAGGGAGATACGCAGTATTTT.

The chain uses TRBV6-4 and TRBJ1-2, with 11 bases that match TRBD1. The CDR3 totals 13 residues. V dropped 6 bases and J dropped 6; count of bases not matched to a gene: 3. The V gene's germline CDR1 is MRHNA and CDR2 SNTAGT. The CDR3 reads CASSRDRGDGYTF. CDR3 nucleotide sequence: TGTGCCAGCAGCCGGGACAGGGGGGATGGCTACACCTTC.

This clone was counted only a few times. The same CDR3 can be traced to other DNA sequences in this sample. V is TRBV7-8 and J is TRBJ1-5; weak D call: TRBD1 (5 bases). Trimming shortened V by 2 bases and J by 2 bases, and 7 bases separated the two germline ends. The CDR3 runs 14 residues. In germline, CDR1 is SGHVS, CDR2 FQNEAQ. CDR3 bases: TGTGCCAGCAGCTTATCAGGGCGCAATCAGCCCCAGCATTTT. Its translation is CASSLSGRNQPQHF.

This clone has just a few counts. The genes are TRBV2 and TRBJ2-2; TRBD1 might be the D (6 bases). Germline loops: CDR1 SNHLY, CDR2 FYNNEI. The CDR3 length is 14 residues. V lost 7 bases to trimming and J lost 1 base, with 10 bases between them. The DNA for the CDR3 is TGTGCCAGCACTGGACAGATGAACACCGGGGAGCTGTTTTTT. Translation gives CASTGQMNTGELFF. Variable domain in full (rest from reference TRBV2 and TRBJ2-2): EPEVTQTPSHQVTQMGQEVILRCVPISNHLYFYWYRQILGQKVEFLVSFYNNEISEKSEIFDDQFSVERPDGSNFTLKIRSTKLEDSAMYFCASTGQMNTGELFFGEGSRLTVL.

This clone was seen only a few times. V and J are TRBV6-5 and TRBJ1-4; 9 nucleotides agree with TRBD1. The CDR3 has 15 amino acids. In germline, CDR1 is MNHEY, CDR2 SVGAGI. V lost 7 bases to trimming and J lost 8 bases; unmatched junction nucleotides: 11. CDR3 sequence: CASTEGTGSLEKLFF. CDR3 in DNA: TGTGCCAGCACCGAGGGGACAGGGAGTTTGGAAAAACTGTTTTTT.

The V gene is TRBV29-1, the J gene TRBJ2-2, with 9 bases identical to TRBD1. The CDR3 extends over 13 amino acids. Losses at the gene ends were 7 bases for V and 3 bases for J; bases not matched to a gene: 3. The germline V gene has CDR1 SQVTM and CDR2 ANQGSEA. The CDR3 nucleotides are TGCAGCGGGGGACAGGGAGACACCGGGGAGCTGTTTTTT. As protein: CSGGQGDTGELFF.

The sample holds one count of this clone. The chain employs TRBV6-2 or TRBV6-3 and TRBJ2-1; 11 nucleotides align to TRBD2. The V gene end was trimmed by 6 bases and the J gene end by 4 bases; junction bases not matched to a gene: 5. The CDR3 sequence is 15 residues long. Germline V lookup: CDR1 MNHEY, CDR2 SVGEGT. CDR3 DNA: TGTGCCAGCAGCTATAGCGGGGGGGCGTACAATGAGCAGTTCTTC. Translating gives CASSYSGGAYNEQFF.

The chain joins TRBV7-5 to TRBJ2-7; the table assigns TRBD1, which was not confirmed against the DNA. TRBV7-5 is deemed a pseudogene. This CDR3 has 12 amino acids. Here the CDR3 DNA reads TGTGCCAGAGAAGACAGGCGCTACGAGCAGTACGTC. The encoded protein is CAREDRRYEQYV.

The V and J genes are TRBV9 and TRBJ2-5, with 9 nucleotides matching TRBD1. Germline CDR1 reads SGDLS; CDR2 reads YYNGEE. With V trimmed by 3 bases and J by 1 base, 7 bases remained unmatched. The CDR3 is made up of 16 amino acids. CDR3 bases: TGTGCCAGCAGCGCGACCGGGACAGGGCTCCAAGAGACCCAGTACTTC. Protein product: CASSATGTGLQETQYF.

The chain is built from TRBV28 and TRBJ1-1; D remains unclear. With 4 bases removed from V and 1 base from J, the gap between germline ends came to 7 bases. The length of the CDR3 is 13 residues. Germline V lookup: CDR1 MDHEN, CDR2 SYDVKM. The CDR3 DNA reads TGTGCCAGCAGTTCGGGAGGGAACACTGAAGCTTTCTTT. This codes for CASSSGGNTEAFF.